Presented here are 19 T cell receptor beta chains from one specimen sequenced in a study of T cell changes during pregnancy in multiple sclerosis. Using immunoSEQ multiplex PCR, the repertoire was profiled, and TCRdb retains in-frame clones only, with some absent. The sample lists more than 40,000 clones, 85% to 95% occurring once. The material sequenced was CD4+ T cells from peripheral blood mononuclear cells, taken in the second trimester of pregnancy. The receptors come from a female donor with multiple sclerosis, enrolled in a pregnancy study.

The gene calls are TRBV10-3 and TRBJ1-1, with a possible D match to TRBD1 (5 bases). Germline V gene data show CDR1 as ENHRY and CDR2 as SYGVKD. Between the trimmed V and J ends, which lost 8 bases and 0 bases, there was a span of 28 bases. This CDR3 has 19 residues. The CDR3 DNA reads TGTGCCATCCGGAGCGTAGTACAGGCGGGGTTTGGGATGAACACTGAAGCTTTCTTT. Translation: CAIRSVVQAGFGMNTEAFF.

The gene calls are TRBV4-1 and TRBJ1-2; D is uncertain. The CDR3 has 16 amino acids. V was shortened by 4 bases and J by 8 bases, with 23 bases between the two germline ends. Per the germline V gene, CDR1 is MGHRA and CDR2 is YSYEKL. CDR3 protein: CASSPVDDPSYAGYTF. CDR3 DNA: TGCGCCAGCAGCCCTGTCGATGATCCGTCCTACGCGGGCTACACCTTC.

This chain links TRBV7-2 with TRBJ1-2, with 7 bases that match TRBD1. The V and J ends lost 4 bases and 3 bases, in that order; junction bases with no gene match: 14. The CDR3 is 17 amino acids. Germline loops: CDR1 SGHTA, CDR2 FQGNSA. CDR3 sequence reads: CASSSAVTGTAYYGYTF. The CDR3 DNA follows: TGTGCCAGCAGCTCAGCCGTTACCGGGACAGCTTACTATGGCTACACCTTC.

As DNA, the CDR3 is TGTGCCACCAGCGCAGCCGGGACTCCTCTGGCTGGAAACACCATATATTTT. This sequence encodes CATSAAGTPLAGNTIYF. The chain uses TRBV15 and TRBJ1-3, with a possible D match to TRBD1 (5 bases). The germline V and J ends were trimmed by 5 bases and 2 bases, with 19 bases remaining between them. In germline, CDR1 is LNHNV, CDR2 YYDKDF (reference sequence). The CDR3 sequence is 17 residues long.

In its sample, this clone was seen once. In DNA, the CDR3 is TGTGCCGGGGGGGACGGGGGGGGGTTCGAAGAGACCCAGTACTTC. It codes for CAGGDGGGFEETQYF. V is TRBV30 and J is TRBJ2-5, with 8 nucleotides matching TRBD2. V lost 8 bases to trimming and J lost 3 bases; unmatched junction nucleotides: 14. The germline V gene encodes CDR1 GTSNPN and CDR2 SVGIG (reference sequence). The CDR3 spans 15 residues.

This chain connects TRBV7-3 to TRBJ1-1; D is perhaps TRBD1 (5 bases). This CDR3 region has 15 residues. Trimming stripped 2 bases from V and 3 bases from J, with 13 bases between. Germline V gives CDR1 SGHTA, CDR2 FQGTGA. CDR3 residues: CASSLQPWGDTEAFF. The CDR3 nucleotides read TGTGCCAGCAGCTTACAGCCATGGGGGGACACTGAAGCTTTCTTT.

The genes are TRBV6-5 and TRBJ1-2, with D unresolved. Germline CDR1 and CDR2: MNHEY and SVGAGI. The CDR3 spans 16 residues. V was clipped by 4 bases and J by 8 bases, with 23 bases between them. This CDR3 reads CASSWRDTFSLGGYTF. As DNA, the CDR3 is TGTGCCAGCAGTTGGAGAGATACATTCTCTCTCGGAGGCTACACCTTC.

The gene calls are TRBV10-3 and TRBJ1-5; perhaps TRBD1 as D (5 bases). Deletions cut 8 bases from V and 3 bases from J, with 11 bases between. This CDR3 region has 13 residues. The germline V gene has CDR1 ENHRY and CDR2 SYGVKD. The CDR3 DNA is TGTGCCATCGGGACTGTTGACAATCAGCCCCAGCATTTT. This gives the protein CAIGTVDNQPQHF.

The chain combines TRBV4-2 with TRBJ2-3; D uncertain. The germline V gene has CDR1 LGHNA and CDR2 YNFKEQ. This CDR3 is 16 amino acids long. Deletions cut 2 bases from V and 0 bases from J, with 12 bases between. CDR3: CASSQLDLTSTDTQYF. DNA for the CDR3: TGTGCCAGCAGCCAACTCGACTTAACTAGCACAGATACGCAGTATTTT.

This chain joins TRBV7-6 and TRBJ1-2; TRBD1 aligns across 7 bases. The V gene's germline CDR1 is SGHVS and CDR2 FNYEAQ. The CDR3 sequence is 13 residues long. V was clipped by 6 bases and J by 4 bases; unmatched bases: 5. The CDR3 DNA reads TGTGCCAGCAGGGAGGGACAGAGCTATGGCTACACCTTC. Its translation: CASREGQSYGYTF.

The chain combines TRBV7-3 with TRBJ1-6, with a tentative D call TRBD1 (6 bases). V was trimmed by 2 bases and J by 0 bases, leaving 17 bases between them. In germline, CDR1 is SGHTA, CDR2 FQGTGA. The CDR3 extends over 19 amino acids. This CDR3 is CASSLFGGRLSSYNSPLHF. The CDR3 coding sequence is TGTGCCAGCAGCTTATTTGGGGGCCGGTTAAGCTCCTATAATTCACCCCTCCACTTT.

The chain couples TRBV6-5 to TRBJ2-7; D gene unclear. CDR1 is MNHEY, CDR2 SVGAGI, per germline. This CDR3 contains 14 residues. Trimming took off 5 bases at V and 0 bases at J, with 11 bases between the two ends. CDR3 in DNA: TGTGCCAGCAGTCGCCAAGCAATCTCCTACGAGCAGTACTTC. Its translation: CASSRQAISYEQYF.

This chain links TRBV19 with TRBJ2-7, with TRBD1 as a possible D gene (6 bases). Trimming cost V 6 bases and J 2 bases, with 8 bases left between them. Germline CDR1 is LNHDA and CDR2 is SQIVND (reference sequence). The CDR3 has 12 residues. The CDR3 DNA is TGTGCCAGTAGCGACAGGACCTACGAGCAGTACTTC. Its translation: CASSDRTYEQYF.

This chain connects TRBV6-5 to TRBJ2-7, with 9 bases matching TRBD1. This CDR3 is 14 amino acids long. Unmatched junction bases numbered 6, after V lost 6 bases and J lost 3 bases. From germline, CDR1 is MNHEY and CDR2 SVGAGI. For the CDR3, the DNA is TGTGCCAGCAGCTCGGGACAGGGATTCTACGAGCAGTACTTC. The encoded protein is CASSSGQGFYEQYF.

The rearrangement links TRBV27 to TRBJ1-1, with D possibly matching TRBD1 (5 bases). This CDR3 contains 14 residues. Trimming left V 6 bases short and J 3 bases short, with 14 bases between. The V gene's germline CDR1 is MNHEY and CDR2 SMNVEV (reference sequence). The chain's CDR3 is CASSVRGRYTEAFF. CDR3 sequence (DNA): TGTGCCAGCAGCGTACGGGGGAGGTACACTGAAGCTTTCTTT.

This rearrangement joins TRBV10-1 to TRBJ2-5, with 7 bases matching TRBD1. Germline trimming cut 10 bases from V and 5 bases from J; bases unmatched to any gene: 16. The CDR3 contains 15 residues. Germline-derived CDR1 and CDR2 are WNHNN and SYGVQD (reference sequence). In DNA, the CDR3 is TGCGCCAACCCCTGGACAGGTGCCCCCCCGGAGACCCAGTACTTC. This gives the protein CANPWTGAPPETQYF.

The chain is built from TRBV19 and TRBJ1-2; 8 bases are a match to TRBD1. V lost 5 bases to trimming and J lost 7 bases; unmatched junction nucleotides: 9. The CDR3 totals 14 residues. Per the germline V gene, CDR1 is LNHDA and CDR2 is SQIVND (reference sequence). CDR3 amino acids: CASSPPMDRAGYTF. In DNA, the CDR3 is TGTGCCAGTAGTCCCCCGATGGACAGGGCTGGCTACACCTTC.

The chain links TRBV28 to TRBJ2-7, with 9 bases matching TRBD1. Germline-derived CDR1 and CDR2 are MDHEN and SYDVKM. Unmatched junction bases numbered 9, after V lost 7 bases and J lost 5 bases. The length of the CDR3 is 14 residues. The CDR3 sequence is CASNSGTGIDEQYF. In nucleotides, the CDR3 is TGTGCCAGCAATTCCGGGACAGGGATCGACGAGCAGTACTTC.

The genes are TRBV2 and TRBJ1-2, with D maybe TRBD1 (6 bases). Germline V gives CDR1 SNHLY, CDR2 FYNNEI. The CDR3 sequence is 15 residues long. V was trimmed by 8 bases and J by 4 bases, leaving 20 bases between them. CDR3 amino acids: CASSPRGGALYGYTF. The CDR3 nucleotides read TGTGCCAGCTCCCCCCGGGGGGGGGCGCTCTATGGCTACACCTTC.